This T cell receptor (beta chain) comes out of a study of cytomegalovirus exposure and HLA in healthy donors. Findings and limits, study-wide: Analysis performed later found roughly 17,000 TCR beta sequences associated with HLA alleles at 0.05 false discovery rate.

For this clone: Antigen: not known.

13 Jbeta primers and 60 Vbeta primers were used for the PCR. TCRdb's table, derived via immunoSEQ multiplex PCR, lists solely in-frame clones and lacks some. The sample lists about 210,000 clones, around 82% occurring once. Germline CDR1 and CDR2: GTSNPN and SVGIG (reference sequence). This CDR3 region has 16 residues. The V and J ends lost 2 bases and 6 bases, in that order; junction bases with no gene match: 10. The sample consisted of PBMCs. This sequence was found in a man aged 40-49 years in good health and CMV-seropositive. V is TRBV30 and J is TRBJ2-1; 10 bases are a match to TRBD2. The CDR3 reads CAWSSRSGRALNEQFF. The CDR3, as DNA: TGTGCCTGGAGTTCTAGGAGCGGGAGGGCCCTCAATGAGCAGTTCTTC.